This T cell receptor (beta chain) was profiled in a study of human T cells and chemical hapten exposure. As for time point: pre-sensitization, week 0. Noted treatment: therapeutic diphenylcyclopropenone sensitization with weekly scalp DPC. Total RNA extraction was carried out from unfractionated whole blood. At every patch-test visit, blood was drawn before the patch test was applied. The CDR3 runs to 16 residues. Trimming removed 5 bases from V and 10 bases from J; junction bases left unmatched: 16. TCRdb fed the RACE reads into MiXCR, producing one record per CDR3 protein. Of about 52,000 distinct CDR3 sequences listed, approximately 9.7% were seen once; the top ten hold approximately 10%.

The V and J genes are TRBV12-3 or TRBV12-4 and TRBJ1-5; TRBD1 aligns across 8 bases. The TCR was taken from a woman aged 30 to 39 with alopecia areata. Some clones in this sample may be carry-over from other donors' samples. Sample: whole blood, taken in connection with sensitization to the hapten diphenylcyclopropenone (DPC). This chain's CDR3 is CASSPQTGARYRPQHF. CDR3 nucleotides: TGTGCCAGCAGTCCTCAGACAGGGGCGAGATATCGACCCCAGCATTTT.